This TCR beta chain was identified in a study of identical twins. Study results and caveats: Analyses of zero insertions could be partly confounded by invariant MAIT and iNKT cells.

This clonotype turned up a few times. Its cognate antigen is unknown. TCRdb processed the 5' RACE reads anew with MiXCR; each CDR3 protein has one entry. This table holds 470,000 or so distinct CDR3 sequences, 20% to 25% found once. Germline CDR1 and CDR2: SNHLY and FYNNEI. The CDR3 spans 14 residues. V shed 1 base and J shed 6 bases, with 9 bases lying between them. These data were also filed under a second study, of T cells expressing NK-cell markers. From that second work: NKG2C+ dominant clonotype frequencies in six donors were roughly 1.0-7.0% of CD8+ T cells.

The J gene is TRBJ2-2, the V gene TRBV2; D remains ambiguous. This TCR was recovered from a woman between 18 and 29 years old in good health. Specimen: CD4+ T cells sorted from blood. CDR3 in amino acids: CASSEGFTPGELFF. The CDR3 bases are TGTGCCAGCAGTGAAGGGTTCACCCCCGGGGAGCTGTTTTTT.